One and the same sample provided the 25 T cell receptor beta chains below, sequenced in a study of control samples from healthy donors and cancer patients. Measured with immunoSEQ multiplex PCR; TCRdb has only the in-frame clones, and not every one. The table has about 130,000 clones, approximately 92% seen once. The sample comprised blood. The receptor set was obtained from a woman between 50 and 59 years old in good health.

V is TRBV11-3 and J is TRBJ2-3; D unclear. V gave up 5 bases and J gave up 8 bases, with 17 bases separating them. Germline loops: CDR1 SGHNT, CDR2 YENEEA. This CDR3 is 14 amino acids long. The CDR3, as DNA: TGTGCCAGCAGCCTATCGTTAAGTGGCGGTACGCAGTATTTT. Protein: CASSLSLSGGTQYF.

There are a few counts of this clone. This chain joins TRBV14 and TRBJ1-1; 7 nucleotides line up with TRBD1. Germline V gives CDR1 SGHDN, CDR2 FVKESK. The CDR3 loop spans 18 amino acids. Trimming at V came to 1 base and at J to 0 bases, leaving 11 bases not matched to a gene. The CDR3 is CASSQVGGGGGMNTEAFF. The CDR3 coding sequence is TGTGCCAGCAGCCAAGTAGGAGGGGGCGGTGGAATGAACACTGAAGCTTTCTTT.

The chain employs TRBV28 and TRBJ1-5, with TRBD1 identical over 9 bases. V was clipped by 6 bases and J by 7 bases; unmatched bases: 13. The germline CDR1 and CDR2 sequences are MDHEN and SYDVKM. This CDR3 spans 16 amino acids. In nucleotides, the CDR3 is TGTGCCAGCAGATTACTTCCCGGGACAGGGTTACAGCCCCAGCATTTT. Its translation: CASRLLPGTGLQPQHF.

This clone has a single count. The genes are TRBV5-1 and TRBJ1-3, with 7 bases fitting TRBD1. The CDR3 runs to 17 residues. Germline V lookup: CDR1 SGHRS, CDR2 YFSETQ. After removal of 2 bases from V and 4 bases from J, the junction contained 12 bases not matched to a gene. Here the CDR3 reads CASSFLSGQAGGNTIYF. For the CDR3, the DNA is TGCGCCAGCAGCTTTCTTAGCGGACAGGCAGGAGGAAACACCATATATTTT. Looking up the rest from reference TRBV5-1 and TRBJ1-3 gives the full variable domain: KAGVTQTPRYLIKTRGQQVTLSCSPISGHRSVSWYQQTPGQGLQFLFEYFSETQRNKGNFPGRFSGRQFSNSRSEMNVSTLELGDSALYLCASSFLSGQAGGNTIYFGEGSWLTVV.

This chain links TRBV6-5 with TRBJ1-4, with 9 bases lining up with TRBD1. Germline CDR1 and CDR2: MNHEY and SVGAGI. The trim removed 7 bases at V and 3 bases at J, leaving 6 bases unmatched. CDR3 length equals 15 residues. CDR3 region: CASTNRGQANEKLFF. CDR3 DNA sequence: TGTGCCAGCACAAACAGGGGGCAGGCTAATGAAAAACTGTTTTTT.

The CDR3 sequence: CASSLFGQYNAQHF. CDR3 in DNA: TGTGCCAGCAGCTTATTCGGGCAGTATAACGCCCAGCATTTT. The chain has TRBV5-6 and TRBJ1-5; D remains unclear. V was pared by 2 bases and J by 11 bases, with 17 bases between. This CDR3 contains 14 residues. Germline CDR1 and CDR2: SGHDT and YYEEEE.

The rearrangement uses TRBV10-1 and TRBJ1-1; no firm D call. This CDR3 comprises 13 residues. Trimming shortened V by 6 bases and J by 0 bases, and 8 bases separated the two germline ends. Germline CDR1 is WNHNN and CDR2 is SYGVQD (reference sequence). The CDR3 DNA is TGCGCCAGCAGGAAGGATCTGAACACTGAAGCTTTCTTT. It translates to CASRKDLNTEAFF.

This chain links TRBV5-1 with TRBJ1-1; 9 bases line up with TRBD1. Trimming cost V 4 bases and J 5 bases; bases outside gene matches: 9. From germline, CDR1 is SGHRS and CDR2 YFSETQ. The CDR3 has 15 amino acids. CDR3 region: CASSQDRGEWTEAFF. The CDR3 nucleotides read TGCGCCAGCAGCCAGGACAGGGGAGAATGGACTGAAGCTTTCTTT.

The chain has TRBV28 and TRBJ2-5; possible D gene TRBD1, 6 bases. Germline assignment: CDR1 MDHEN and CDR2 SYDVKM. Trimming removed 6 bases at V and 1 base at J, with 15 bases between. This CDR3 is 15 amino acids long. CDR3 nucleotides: TGTGCCAGCAGCCCAGGGGTAAGAGGCCAAGAGACCCAGTACTTC. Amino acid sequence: CASSPGVRGQETQYF.

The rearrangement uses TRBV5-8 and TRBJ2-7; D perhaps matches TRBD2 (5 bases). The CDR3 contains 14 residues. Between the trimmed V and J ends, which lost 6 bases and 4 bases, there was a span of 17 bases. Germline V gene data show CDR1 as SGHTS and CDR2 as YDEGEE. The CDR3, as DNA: TGTGCCAGCAACGCTCCAACAAGGAGGTACGAGCAGTACTTC. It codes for CASNAPTRRYEQYF.

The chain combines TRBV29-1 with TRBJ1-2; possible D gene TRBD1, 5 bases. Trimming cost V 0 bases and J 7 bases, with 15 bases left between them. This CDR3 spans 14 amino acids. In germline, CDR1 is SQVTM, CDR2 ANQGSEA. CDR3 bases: TGCAGCGTTGAAGATCCCAGGGTCTTTTTTGGCTACACCTTC. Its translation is CSVEDPRVFFGYTF.

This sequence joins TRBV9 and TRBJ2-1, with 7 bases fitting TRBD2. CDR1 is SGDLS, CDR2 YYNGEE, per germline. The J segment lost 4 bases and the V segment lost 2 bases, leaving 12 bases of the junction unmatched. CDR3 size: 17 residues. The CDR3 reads CASSVRASGDYYNEQFF. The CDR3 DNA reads TGTGCCAGCAGCGTGCGGGCTAGCGGAGACTATTACAATGAGCAGTTCTTC.

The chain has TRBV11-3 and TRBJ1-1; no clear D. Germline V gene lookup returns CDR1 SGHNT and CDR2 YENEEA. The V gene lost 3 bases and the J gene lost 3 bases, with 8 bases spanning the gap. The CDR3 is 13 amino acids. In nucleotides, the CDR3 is TGTGCCAGCAGCTTCGCCGGGGACACTGAAGCTTTCTTT. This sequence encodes CASSFAGDTEAFF.

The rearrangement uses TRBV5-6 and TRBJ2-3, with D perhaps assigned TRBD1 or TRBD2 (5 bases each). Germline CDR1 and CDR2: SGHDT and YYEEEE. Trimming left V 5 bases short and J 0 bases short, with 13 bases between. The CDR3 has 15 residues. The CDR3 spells CASRRGVSSTDTQYF. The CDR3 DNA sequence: TGTGCCAGCAGGAGGGGAGTATCTAGCACAGATACGCAGTATTTT.

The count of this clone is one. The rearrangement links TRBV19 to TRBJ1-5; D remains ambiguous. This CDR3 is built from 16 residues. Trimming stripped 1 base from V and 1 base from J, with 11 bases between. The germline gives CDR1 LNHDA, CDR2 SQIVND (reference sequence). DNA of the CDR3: TGTGCCAGTAGTATAGGTTCATTGTGGAGCAATCAGCCCCAGCATTTT. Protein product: CASSIGSLWSNQPQHF.

Here the CDR3 reads CASSVRPGLAGYNTGELFF. For the CDR3, the DNA is TGTGCCAGCAGCGTTCGTCCGGGACTAGCGGGGTACAACACCGGGGAGCTGTTTTTT. V is TRBV27 and J is TRBJ2-2, with 13 nucleotides matching TRBD2. From germline, CDR1 is MNHEY and CDR2 SMNVEV (reference sequence). The V segment lost 6 bases and the J segment 2 bases; nucleotides outside the gene matches: 12. This CDR3 region has 19 residues.

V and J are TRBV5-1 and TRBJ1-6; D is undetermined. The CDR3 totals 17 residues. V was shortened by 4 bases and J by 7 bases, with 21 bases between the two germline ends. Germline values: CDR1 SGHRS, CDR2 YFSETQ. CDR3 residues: CASSKSAAATINSPLHF. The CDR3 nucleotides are TGCGCCAGCAGCAAATCAGCAGCCGCCACGATAAATTCACCCCTCCACTTT. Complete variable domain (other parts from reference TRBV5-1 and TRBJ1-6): KAGVTQTPRYLIKTRGQQVTLSCSPISGHRSVSWYQQTPGQGLQFLFEYFSETQRNKGNFPGRFSGRQFSNSRSEMNVSTLELGDSALYLCASSKSAAATINSPLHFGNGTRLTVT.

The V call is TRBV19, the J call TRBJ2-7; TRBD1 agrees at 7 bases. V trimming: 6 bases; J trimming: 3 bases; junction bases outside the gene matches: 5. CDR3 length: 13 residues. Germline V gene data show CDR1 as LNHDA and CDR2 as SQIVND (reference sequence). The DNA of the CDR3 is TGTGCCAGTAGAGTGACAGGGAACTACGAGCAGTACTTC. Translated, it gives CASRVTGNYEQYF.

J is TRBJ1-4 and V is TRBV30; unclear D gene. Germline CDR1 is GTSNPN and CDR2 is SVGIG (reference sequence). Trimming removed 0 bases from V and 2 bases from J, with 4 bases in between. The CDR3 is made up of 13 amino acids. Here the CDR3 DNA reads TGTGCCTGGAGTGTTCGGACTAATGAAAAACTGTTTTTT. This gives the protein CAWSVRTNEKLFF.

CDR3 amino acids: CASRPIPGPNSPLHF. The CDR3 region has the DNA TGTGCCAGCAGACCCATACCGGGGCCAAATTCACCCCTCCACTTT. The chain combines TRBV6-4 with TRBJ1-6, with D perhaps TRBD1 (5 bases). V was pared by 6 bases and J by 7 bases, with 16 bases between. The CDR3 runs to 15 residues. Per the germline V gene, CDR1 is MRHNA and CDR2 is SNTAGT.

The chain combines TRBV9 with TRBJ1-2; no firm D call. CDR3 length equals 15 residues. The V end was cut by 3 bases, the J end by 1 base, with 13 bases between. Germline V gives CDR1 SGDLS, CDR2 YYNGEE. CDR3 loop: CASSGKHLINYGYTF. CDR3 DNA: TGTGCCAGCAGCGGGAAACACCTTATTAACTATGGCTACACCTTC.

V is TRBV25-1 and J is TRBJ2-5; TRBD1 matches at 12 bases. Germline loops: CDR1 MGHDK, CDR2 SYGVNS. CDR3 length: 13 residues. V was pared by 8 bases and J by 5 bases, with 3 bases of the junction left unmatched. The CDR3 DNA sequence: TGTGCCAGCGGGACAGGGGGCGGGGAGACCCAGTACTTC. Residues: CASGTGGGETQYF.

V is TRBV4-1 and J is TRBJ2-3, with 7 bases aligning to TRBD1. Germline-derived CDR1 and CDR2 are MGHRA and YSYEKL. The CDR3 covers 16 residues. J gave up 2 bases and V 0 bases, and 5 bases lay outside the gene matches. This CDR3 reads CASSQEKGQLTDTQYF. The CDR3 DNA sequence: TGCGCCAGCAGCCAAGAGAAGGGACAGCTCACAGATACGCAGTATTTT.

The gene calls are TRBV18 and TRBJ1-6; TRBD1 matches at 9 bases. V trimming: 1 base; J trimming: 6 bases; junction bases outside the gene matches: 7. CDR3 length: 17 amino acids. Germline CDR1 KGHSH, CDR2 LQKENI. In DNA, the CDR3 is TGTGCCAGCTCACCACTTTTCCCGGGACAGGGTAATTCACCCCTCCACTTT. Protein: CASSPLFPGQGNSPLHF. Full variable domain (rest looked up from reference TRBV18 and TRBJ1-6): NAGVMQNPRHLVRRRGQEARLRCSPMKGHSHVYWYRQLPEEGLKFMVYLQKENIIDESGMPKERFSAEFPKEGPSILRIQQVVRGDSAAYFCASSPLFPGQGNSPLHFGNGTRLTVT.

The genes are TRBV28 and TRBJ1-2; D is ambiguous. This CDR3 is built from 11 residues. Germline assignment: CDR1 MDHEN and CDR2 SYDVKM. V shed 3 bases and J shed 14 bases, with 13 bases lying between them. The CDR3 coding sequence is TGTGCCAGCAGTTTCGACGCGGTCGTTACCTTC. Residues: CASSFDAVVTF.